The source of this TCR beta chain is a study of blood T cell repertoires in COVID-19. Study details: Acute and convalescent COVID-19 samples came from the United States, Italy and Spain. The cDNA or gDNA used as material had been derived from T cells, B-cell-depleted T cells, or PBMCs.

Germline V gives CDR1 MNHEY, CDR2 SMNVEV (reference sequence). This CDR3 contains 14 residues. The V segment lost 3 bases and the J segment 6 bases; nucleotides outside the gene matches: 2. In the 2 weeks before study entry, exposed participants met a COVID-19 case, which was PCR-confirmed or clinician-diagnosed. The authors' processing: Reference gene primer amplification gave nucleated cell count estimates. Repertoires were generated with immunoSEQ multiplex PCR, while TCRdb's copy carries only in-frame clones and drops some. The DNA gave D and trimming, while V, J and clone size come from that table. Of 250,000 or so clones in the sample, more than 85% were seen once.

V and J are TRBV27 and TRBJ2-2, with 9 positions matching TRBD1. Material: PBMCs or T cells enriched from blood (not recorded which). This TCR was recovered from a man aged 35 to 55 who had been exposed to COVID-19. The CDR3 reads CASSFRTGAGELFF. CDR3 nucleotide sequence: TGTGCCAGCAGTTTCCGGACAGGGGCCGGGGAGCTGTTTTTT.